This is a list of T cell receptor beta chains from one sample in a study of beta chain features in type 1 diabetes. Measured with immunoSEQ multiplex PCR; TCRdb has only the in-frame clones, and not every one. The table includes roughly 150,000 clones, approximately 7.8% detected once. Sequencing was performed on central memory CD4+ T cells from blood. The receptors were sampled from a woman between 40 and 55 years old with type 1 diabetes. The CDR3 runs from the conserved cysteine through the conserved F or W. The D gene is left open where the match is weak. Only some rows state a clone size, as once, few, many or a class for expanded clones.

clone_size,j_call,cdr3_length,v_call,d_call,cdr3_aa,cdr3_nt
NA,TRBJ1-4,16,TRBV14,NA,CASSQVMNRPNEKLFF,TGTGCCAGCAGCCAAGTCATGAACAGGCCGAATGAAAAACTGTTTTTT
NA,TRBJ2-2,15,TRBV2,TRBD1,CASTSGQGGTGELFF,TGTGCCAGCACGTCGGGACAGGGCGGCACCGGGGAGCTGTTTTTT
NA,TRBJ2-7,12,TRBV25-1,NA,CATARGVDEQYF,TGTGCCACCGCCAGGGGAGTGGACGAGCAGTACTTC
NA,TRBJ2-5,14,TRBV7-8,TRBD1,CATTLTGDGETQYF,TGTGCCACCACCTTGACAGGGGACGGGGAGACCCAGTACTTC
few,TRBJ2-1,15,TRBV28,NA,CASSLPPAGNNEQFF,TGTGCCAGCAGTCTCCCCCCGGCAGGGAACAATGAGCAGTTCTTC
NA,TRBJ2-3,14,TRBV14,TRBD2,CASSLPGGLDTQYF,TGTGCCAGCAGCCTACCGGGAGGCTTAGATACGCAGTATTTT
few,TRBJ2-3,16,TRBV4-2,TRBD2,CASTPFLAGGGDTQYF,TGTGCCAGCACACCTTTCCTAGCGGGTGGGGGGGATACGCAGTATTTT
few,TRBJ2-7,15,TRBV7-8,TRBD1,CASRSSTGVLYEQYF,TGTGCCAGCAGGTCCTCAACAGGGGTCCTCTACGAGCAGTACTTC
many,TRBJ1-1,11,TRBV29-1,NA,CSVGRGPEAFF,TGCAGCGTTGGTAGGGGTCCTGAAGCTTTCTTT
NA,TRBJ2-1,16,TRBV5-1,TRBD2,CASSLGTSGRVNEQFF,TGCGCCAGCAGCTTGGGGACTAGCGGGAGGGTCAATGAGCAGTTCTTC
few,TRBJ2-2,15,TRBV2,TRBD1,CASSLGQGVTGELFF,TGTGCCAGCAGTTTGGGACAGGGTGTGACCGGGGAGCTGTTTTTT
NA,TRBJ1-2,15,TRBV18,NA,CASSLGTATDGGYTF,TGTGCCAGCTCACTCGGGACTGCTACTGATGGTGGCTACACCTTC
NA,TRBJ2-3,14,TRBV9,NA,CASSVRLATDTQYF,TGTGCCAGCAGCGTAAGGCTAGCAACAGATACGCAGTATTTT
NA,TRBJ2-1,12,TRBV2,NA,CASSARAYEQFF,TGTGCCAGCAGTGCCAGGGCCTATGAGCAGTTCTTC
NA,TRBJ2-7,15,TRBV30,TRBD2,CAWTSLAGERNEQYF,TGTGCCTGGACCTCACTAGCGGGAGAACGGAACGAGCAGTACTTC
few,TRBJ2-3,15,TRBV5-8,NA,CASSLAVLSTDTQYF,TGTGCCAGCAGCTTGGCCGTCCTTAGCACAGATACGCAGTATTTT
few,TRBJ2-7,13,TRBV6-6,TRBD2,CASRTPSGGEQYF,TGTGCCAGCAGAACCCCGTCGGGAGGCGAGCAGTACTTC
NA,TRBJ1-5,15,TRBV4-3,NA,CASSQEQGVNQPQHF,TGCGCCAGCAGCCAAGAACAGGGCGTGAATCAGCCCCAGCATTTT
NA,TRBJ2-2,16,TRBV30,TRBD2,CAWKKPGTSWGGELFF,TGTGCCTGGAAGAAACCAGGGACTAGCTGGGGCGGGGAGCTGTTTTTT
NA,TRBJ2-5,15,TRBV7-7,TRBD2,CASSPSGRIQETQYF,TGTGCCAGCAGCCCGAGCGGGAGGATCCAAGAGACCCAGTACTTC
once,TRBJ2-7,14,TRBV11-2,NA,CASSLVRSSYEQYF,TGTGCCAGCAGCTTAGTTCGCAGCTCCTACGAGCAGTACTTC
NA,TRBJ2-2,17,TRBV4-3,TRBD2,CASSQTFSGVNTGELFF,TGCGCCAGCAGCCAAACCTTTAGCGGGGTGAACACCGGGGAGCTGTTTTTT
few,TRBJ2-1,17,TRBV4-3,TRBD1,CASSSPGQGGTYNEQFF,TGCGCCAGCAGCAGCCCGGGACAGGGTGGCACCTACAATGAGCAGTTCTTC
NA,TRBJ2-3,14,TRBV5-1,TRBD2,CASSGRGRGDTQYF,TGCGCCAGCAGCGGACGTGGGCGGGGGGATACGCAGTATTTT
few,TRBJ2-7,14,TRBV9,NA,CASSVSPTAYEQYF,TGTGCCAGCAGCGTTTCGCCGACAGCCTACGAGCAGTACTTC
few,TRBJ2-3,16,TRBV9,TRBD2,CASSVRLAGSTDTQYF,TGTGCCAGCAGCGTACGACTAGCGGGGAGCACAGATACGCAGTATTTT
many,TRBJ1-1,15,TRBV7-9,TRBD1,CASSLGTGLNTEAFF,TGTGCCAGCAGCTTAGGGACAGGACTGAACACTGAAGCTTTCTTT
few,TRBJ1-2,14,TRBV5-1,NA,CASSIQQGEDGYTF,TGCGCCAGCAGTATTCAACAGGGAGAAGATGGCTACACCTTC
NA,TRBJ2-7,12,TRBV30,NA,CAWTSGEREQYF,TGTGCCTGGACCTCGGGGGAACGCGAGCAGTACTTC
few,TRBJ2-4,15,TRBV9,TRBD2,CASSPRTGGKNIQYF,TGTGCCAGCAGTCCCCGAACGGGGGGCAAAAACATTCAGTACTTC
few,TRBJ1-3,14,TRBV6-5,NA,CASSEQGTGNTIYF,TGTGCCAGCAGTGAACAGGGTACTGGAAACACCATATATTTT
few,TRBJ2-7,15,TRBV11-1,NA,CASSLMGPREDEQYF,TGTGCCAGCAGCTTAATGGGTCCCAGGGAAGACGAGCAGTACTTC